This entry lists 14 T cell receptor beta chains sequenced from one sample in a study of siplizumab effects on memory and regulatory T cells. Assay: immunoSEQ multiplex PCR; the TCRdb copy retains only in-frame clones and omits some. Of over 95,000 clones in the sample, roughly 93% were seen once. Sequences were obtained from non-Treg CD4+ T cells sorted from blood. The receptors originated from a human donor in good health.

V is TRBV9 and J is TRBJ2-3; D is perhaps TRBD2 (6 bases). This CDR3 has 15 residues. Germline V gene lookup returns CDR1 SGDLS and CDR2 YYNGEE. V lost 3 bases and J lost 8, with 19 bases in between. The CDR3 nucleotides read TGTGCCAGCAGCGGATCCTACCCCATCGGGAGTACGCAGTATTTT. It translates to CASSGSYPIGSTQYF.

The chain recombines TRBV28 with TRBJ1-5, with D possibly TRBD1 on 6 matching bases. The CDR3 contains 15 residues. Trimming stripped 3 bases from V and 1 base from J, with 10 bases between. Germline lookup yields CDR1 MDHEN and CDR2 SYDVKM. CDR3 DNA sequence: TGTGCCAGCAGTTTGCTACAGGGCAGCAATCAGCCCCAGCATTTT. It is translated as CASSLLQGSNQPQHF.

This chain joins TRBV18 and TRBJ2-5; no clear D gene. V gave up 4 bases and J gave up 1 base, with 7 bases separating them. The germline V gene encodes CDR1 KGHSH and CDR2 LQKENI. The CDR3 totals 13 residues. CDR3 in amino acids: CASSRSSQETQYF. The DNA of the CDR3 is TGTGCCAGCTCACGGTCCTCCCAAGAGACCCAGTACTTC. The full variable domain, in which reference TRBV18 and TRBJ2-5 provide the parts outside the CDR3, is NAGVMQNPRHLVRRRGQEARLRCSPMKGHSHVYWYRQLPEEGLKFMVYLQKENIIDESGMPKERFSAEFPKEGPSILRIQQVVRGDSAAYFCASSRSSQETQYFGPGTRLLVL.

About this clone itself: No DNA is shown, since the ends of the CDR3 on it are uncertain; the CDR3 is the one TCRdb lists. The genes are TRBV7-2 and TRBJ1-2. Inclusive of both ends, the CDR3 amounts to 13 amino acids. Germline V gene sequence: CDR1 SGHTA, CDR2 FQGNSA. This CDR3 reads CASSFGPGYGYTF.

The J gene is TRBJ2-2, the V gene TRBV10-3, with D possibly TRBD2 on 6 matching bases. V was shortened by 3 bases and J by 1 base, with 15 bases between the two germline ends. The CDR3 consists of 17 residues. Germline values: CDR1 ENHRY, CDR2 SYGVKD. CDR3 sequence (DNA): TGTGCCATCAGTGACCACGGGGGAGCCCTGAACACCGGGGAGCTGTTTTTT. Protein: CAISDHGGALNTGELFF.

The chain links TRBV7-2 to TRBJ1-6, with TRBD1 matching 7 bases. The V segment lost 3 bases and the J segment 6 bases; nucleotides outside the gene matches: 5. The CDR3 totals 15 residues. The germline V gene has CDR1 SGHTA and CDR2 FQGNSA. The CDR3 DNA is TGTGCCAGCAGCTTCGGGACAGAGGTTAATTCACCCCTCCACTTT. Its protein is CASSFGTEVNSPLHF. Together with reference TRBV7-2 and TRBJ1-6, the CDR3 gives the full variable domain: GAGVSQSPSNKVTEKGKDVELRCDPISGHTALYWYRQSLGQGLEFLIYFQGNSAPDKSGLPSDRFSAERTGGSVSTLTIQRTQQEDSAVYLCASSFGTEVNSPLHFGNGTRLTVT.

The rearrangement links TRBV6-6 to TRBJ1-3; tentative D call: TRBD1 (5 bases). The CDR3 is made up of 15 amino acids. The V and J ends lost 4 bases and 1 base respectively, with 11 bases between them. The germline V gene encodes CDR1 MNHNY and CDR2 SVGAGI (reference sequence). This CDR3 reads CASSSPRGSGNTIYF. The CDR3 nucleotides read TGTGCCAGCAGTTCCCCGAGGGGATCTGGAAACACCATATATTTT.

This chain links TRBV4-3 with TRBJ2-6; no definite D call. The germline CDR1 and CDR2 sequences are LGHNA and YSLEER. V shed 0 bases and J shed 0 bases, with 3 bases lying between them. This CDR3 has 15 residues. CDR3 region: CASSQELSGANVLTF. In DNA, the CDR3 is TGCGCCAGCAGCCAAGAACTCTCTGGGGCCAACGTCCTGACTTTC.

The V and J genes are TRBV5-4 and TRBJ2-4; D possibly corresponds to TRBD2 (5 bases). V was clipped by 4 bases and J by 12 bases, with 17 bases between them. The CDR3 length is 13 residues. In germline, CDR1 is SGHNT, CDR2 YYREEE (reference sequence). CDR3 sequence (DNA): TGTGCCAGCAGCGATCCATCGCTCGGGGATCAGTACTTC. It is translated as CASSDPSLGDQYF. The whole variable domain, remainder taken from reference TRBV5-4 and TRBJ2-4, is ETGVTQSPTHLIKTRGQQVTLRCSSQSGHNTVSWYQQALGQGPQFIFQYYREEENGRGNFPPRFSGLQFPNYSSELNVNALELDDSALYLCASSDPSLGDQYFGAGTRLSVL.

The V call is TRBV18, the J call TRBJ1-3, with D unresolved. V lost 2 bases and J lost 1, with 6 bases in between. The CDR3 totals 14 residues. Germline assignment: CDR1 KGHSH and CDR2 LQKENI. The CDR3 bases are TGTGCCAGCTCACCAGGAGCATCTGGAAACACCATATATTTT. Translated, it gives CASSPGASGNTIYF.

This rearrangement joins TRBV10-1 to TRBJ1-1; TRBD1 matches 10 bases. This CDR3 contains 16 residues. CDR1 WNHNN and CDR2 SYGVQD come from the germline V gene (reference sequence). V lost 4 bases and J lost 4; bases outside the gene matches: 9. The CDR3 loop reads CASSVTGGAGSTEAFF. CDR3 nucleotides: TGCGCCAGCAGTGTGACAGGGGGCGCTGGTAGCACTGAAGCTTTCTTT.

The table lists this clone with a count of one. This chain uses TRBV10-1 with TRBJ1-5, with D perhaps TRBD1 (5 bases). The length of the CDR3 is 16 residues. Germline lookup yields CDR1 WNHNN and CDR2 SYGVQD (reference sequence). V was clipped by 9 bases and J by 2 bases, with 20 bases between them. The CDR3 sequence: CARTCPRVQRNQPQHF. The DNA for the CDR3 is TGCGCCAGGACGTGTCCCAGGGTTCAGCGCAATCAGCCCCAGCATTTT.

The rearrangement links TRBV7-8 to TRBJ2-7; maybe TRBD2 (5 bases). Germline V lookup: CDR1 SGHVS, CDR2 FQNEAQ. There are 12 residues in the CDR3. Trimming stripped 7 bases from V and 3 bases from J, with 10 bases between. The CDR3 DNA reads as TGTGCCAGCACCGGGGTCTACTACGAGCAGTACTTC. This encodes CASTGVYYEQYF.

This clone was detected once. The chain joins TRBV19 to TRBJ1-2; 9 positions agree with TRBD1. There are 15 residues in the CDR3. The germline gives CDR1 LNHDA, CDR2 SQIVND (reference sequence). V was pared by 7 bases and J by 5 bases, with 11 bases of the junction left unmatched. DNA for the CDR3: TGTGCCAGTATCATGCGGGACAGGGCGCCGTATGGCTACACCTTC. Encoded protein: CASIMRDRAPYGYTF.